This is a list of T cell receptor beta chains from one sample in a study of cytomegalovirus exposure and HLA in healthy donors. Some clones are missing from TCRdb's copy, which holds only in-frame ones; the method was immunoSEQ multiplex PCR. The sample carries around 150,000 clones, around 80% recorded once. Sequencing was carried out using PBMCs. The receptors derive from a man aged 25 to 45 in good health and CMV-seronegative. The CDR3 runs from the conserved cysteine through the conserved F or W. The order of the fields is V gene, D gene, clone size, J gene, CDR3 protein, CDR3 DNA. A D gene is named only where the DNA matches it firmly. Size tells how often a clone was seen (once, few, many) or the class of an expanded clone, and some rows leave it out.

>TRBV11-2|-|-|TRBJ2-5
CASSRQMETQYF
TGTGCCAGCAGCCGACAGATGGAGACCCAGTACTTC
>TRBV28|-|-|TRBJ2-6
CARGGEGSGANVLTF
TGTGCCCGAGGGGGTGAGGGCTCTGGGGCCAACGTCCTGACTTTC
>TRBV7-2|-|-|TRBJ2-7
CASSRRPGEPYEQYF
TGTGCCAGCAGCCGTAGACCAGGGGAGCCCTACGAGCAGTACTTC
>TRBV5-6|TRBD2|-|TRBJ2-7
CASSLGLATSYEQYF
TGTGCCAGCAGCTTGGGACTAGCGACATCCTACGAGCAGTACTTC
>TRBV11-1|TRBD1|-|TRBJ1-4
CASSLTGQSNEKLFF
TGTGCCAGCAGCTTAACGGGACAGAGTAATGAAAAACTGTTTTTT
>TRBV6-5|TRBD2|once|TRBJ2-5
CASSYMGGGARETQYF
TGTGCCAGCAGTTACATGGGCGGGGGGGCCCGGGAGACCCAGTACTTC
>TRBV2|-|once|TRBJ1-5
CASKGGNQPQHF
TGTGCCAGCAAAGGGGGCAATCAGCCCCAGCATTTT
>TRBV28|-|-|TRBJ2-5
CASSSGLFQETQYF
TGTGCCAGCAGTTCGGGACTGTTCCAAGAGACCCAGTACTTC
>TRBV28|TRBD1|-|TRBJ1-5
CASSLVPQGDQPQHF
TGTGCCAGCAGCCTCGTTCCCCAGGGGGATCAGCCCCAGCATTTT
>TRBV5-4|TRBD1|few|TRBJ2-1
CASRDAGTATNEQFF
TGTGCCAGCAGAGACGCCGGGACAGCTACCAATGAGCAGTTCTTC
>TRBV19|-|-|TRBJ1-1
CASSIAGEVNTEAFF
TGTGCCAGTAGTATAGCGGGGGAGGTGAACACTGAAGCTTTCTTT
>TRBV5-1|-|-|TRBJ2-1
CASSLSLRVSYNEQFF
TGCGCCAGCAGCTTATCGTTGCGGGTGTCCTACAATGAGCAGTTCTTC
>TRBV4-1|-|-|TRBJ1-2
CASSREDGVRGYGYTF
TGCGCCAGCAGCCGAGAGGACGGGGTTAGGGGGTATGGCTACACCTTC
>TRBV7-9|TRBD1|-|TRBJ2-2
CAGGAGTGPTGELFF
TGTGCCGGGGGAGCCGGGACAGGGCCTACCGGGGAGCTGTTTTTT
>TRBV5-4|TRBD1|-|TRBJ1-4
CASSLRAGGAANEKLFF
TGTGCCAGCAGCTTGCGAGCAGGGGGCGCGGCTAATGAAAAACTGTTTTTT